Given below is one TCR beta chain in context. Authors' data handling: Counts of nucleated cells, estimated from reference gene primer amplification, were obtained. Profiled with immunoSEQ multiplex PCR; TCRdb holds only in-frame clones, not every one. That table gives V, J and clone size, and the DNA gave D and trimming. The profile shows over 200,000 clones, about 87% of them singletons. The CDR3 totals 17 residues. Losses at the gene ends were 2 bases for V and 1 base for J; bases not matched to a gene: 9. CDR1 and CDR2 from the germline V gene are GTSNPN and SVGIG (reference sequence). The record originates from a study of blood T cell repertoires in COVID-19. Study context: Samples taken during acute and convalescent COVID-19 were collected in the United States, Italy and Spain. In each case, the material was cDNA or gDNA derived from T cells, B-cell-depleted T cells, or PBMCs.

Membership in each cohort depended on participant-reported clinical history. This clonotype was sampled from a woman aged 25 to 39 who had been exposed to COVID-19. The chain joins TRBV30 to TRBJ2-3; 10 nucleotides line up with TRBD2. The sample taken for sequencing was PBMCs or T cells enriched from blood (not recorded which). The CDR3 sequence: CAWSPPAGTSGTDTQYF. The CDR3 DNA reads as TGTGCCTGGAGTCCGCCCGCCGGGACTAGCGGCACAGATACGCAGTATTTT.